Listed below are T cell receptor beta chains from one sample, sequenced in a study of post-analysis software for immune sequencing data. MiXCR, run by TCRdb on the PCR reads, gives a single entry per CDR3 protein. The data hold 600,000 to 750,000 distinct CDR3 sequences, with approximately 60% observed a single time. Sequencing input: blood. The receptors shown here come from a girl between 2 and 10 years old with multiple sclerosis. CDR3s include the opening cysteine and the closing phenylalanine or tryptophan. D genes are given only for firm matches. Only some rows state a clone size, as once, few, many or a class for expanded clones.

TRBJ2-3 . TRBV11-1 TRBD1 CASSSQGADTQYF TGTGCCAGCAGCTCTCAGGGGGCAGATACGCAGTATTTT
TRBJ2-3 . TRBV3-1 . CASSHAGQSLDTQYF TGTGCCAGCAGCCACGCGGGACAAAGCCTAGATACGCAGTATTTT
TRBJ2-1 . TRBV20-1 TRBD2 CSAGPLTGLVMNEQFF TGCAGTGCAGGACCTTTAACGGGACTAGTAATGAATGAGCAGTTCTTC
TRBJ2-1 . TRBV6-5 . CASSYSGGGSYNEQFF TGTGCCAGCAGTTACTCGGGGGGCGGCTCCTACAATGAGCAGTTCTTC
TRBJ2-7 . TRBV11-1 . CASSLNPPYEQYF TGTGCCAGCAGCTTAAATCCGCCATACGAGCAGTACTTC
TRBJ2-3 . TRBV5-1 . CASSPPPHETQYF TGCGCCAGCAGCCCCCCGCCCCATGAGACGCAGTATTTT
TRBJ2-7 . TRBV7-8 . CASSLSTGALGGGEQYF TGTGCCAGCAGCCTTTCGACAGGGGCCCTTGGCGGGGGAGAGCAGTACTTC
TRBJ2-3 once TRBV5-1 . CASSSLQRSTDTQYF TGCGCCAGCAGCTCACTCCAGCGGAGCACAGATACGCAGTATTTT
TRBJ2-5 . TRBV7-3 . CASSQISGPQETQYF TGTGCCAGCAGTCAGATCTCAGGGCCACAAGAGACCCAGTACTTC
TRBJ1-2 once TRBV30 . CAWSVTEGRGYTF TGTGCCTGGAGTGTGACGGAGGGGAGAGGCTACACCTTC
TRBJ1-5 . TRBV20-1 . CSAGRGRVQPQHF TGCAGTGCGGGGAGGGGGAGGGTACAGCCCCAGCATTTT
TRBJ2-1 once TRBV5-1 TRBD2 CASSVPAGGTNEQFF TGCGCCAGCAGCGTCCCGGCGGGGGGAACCAATGAGCAGTTCTTC
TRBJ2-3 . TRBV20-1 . CSAPRTGRDTQYF TGCAGTGCTCCAAGGACCGGACGAGATACGCAGTATTTT
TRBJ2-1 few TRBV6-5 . CASRVLSSYNEQFF TGTGCCAGCCGGGTGTTAAGCTCCTACAATGAGCAGTTCTTC
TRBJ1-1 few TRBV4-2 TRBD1 CASSRDRENTEAFF TGTGCCAGCAGCCGGGACAGGGAGAACACTGAAGCTTTCTTT
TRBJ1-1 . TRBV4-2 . CASSQEMAVNTEAFF TGTGCCAGCAGCCAAGAGATGGCTGTGAACACTGAAGCTTTCTTT
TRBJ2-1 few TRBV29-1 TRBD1 CSVDRDRGTYNEQFF TGCAGCGTCGACCGGGACAGGGGCACCTACAATGAGCAGTTCTTC
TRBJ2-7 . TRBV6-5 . CASSQDGTTYEQYF TGTGCCAGCAGCCAGGACGGAACCACCTACGAGCAGTACTTC
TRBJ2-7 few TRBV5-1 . CASSFDFRDTFYEQYF TGCGCCAGCAGCTTCGATTTCCGGGACACCTTCTACGAGCAGTACTTC
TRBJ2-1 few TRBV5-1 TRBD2 CASRGSGSRGNEQFF TGCGCCAGCAGAGGTAGCGGGAGTCGGGGAAATGAGCAGTTCTTC
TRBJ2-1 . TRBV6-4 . CASSDSPGISSYNEQFF TGTGCCAGCAGTGACTCCCCCGGGATAAGCTCCTACAATGAGCAGTTCTTC
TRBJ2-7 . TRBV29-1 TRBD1 CSVETRQGDSYEQYF TGCAGCGTTGAAACTCGCCAGGGGGACTCCTACGAGCAGTACTTC
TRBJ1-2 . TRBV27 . CASSFRGKDGYGYTF TGTGCCAGCAGTTTTAGGGGGAAAGATGGCTATGGCTACACCTTC
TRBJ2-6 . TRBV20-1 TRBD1 CSARLLGTGDPAGANVLTF TGCAGTGCTAGACTACTCGGGACAGGGGATCCGGCCGGGGCCAACGTCCTGACTTTC
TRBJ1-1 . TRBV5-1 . CASSFFTGENTEAFF TGCGCCAGCAGCTTCTTTACAGGAGAGAACACTGAAGCTTTCTTT
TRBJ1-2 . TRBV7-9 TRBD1 CASSSVTGEWGYTF TGTGCCAGCAGCTCCGTAACAGGGGAGTGGGGCTACACCTTC
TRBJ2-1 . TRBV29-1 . CSARDLPHEQFF TGCAGCGCACGGGACCTACCTCATGAGCAGTTCTTC
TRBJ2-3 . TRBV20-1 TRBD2 CSGDLSGSGTDTQYF TGCAGTGGGGACTTGAGCGGGAGTGGTACAGATACGCAGTATTTT
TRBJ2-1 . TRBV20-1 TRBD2 CSARGLAGNEQFF TGCAGCGCAAGGGGACTAGCGGGCAATGAGCAGTTCTTC
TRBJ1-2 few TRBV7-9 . CASEQTNYGYTF TGTGCCAGCGAACAGACTAACTATGGCTACACCTTC
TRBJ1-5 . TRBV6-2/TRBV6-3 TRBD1 CATARTGRSNQPQHF TGTGCCACTGCCCGGACAGGGCGTAGCAATCAGCCCCAGCATTTT
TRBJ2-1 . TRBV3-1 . CASSQDLDGNEQFF TGTGCCAGCAGCCAAGATCTCGACGGGAATGAGCAGTTCTTC
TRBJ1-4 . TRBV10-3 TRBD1 CAISETAGTGLEKLFF TGTGCCATCAGTGAGACGGCCGGGACAGGGCTTGAAAAACTGTTTTTT
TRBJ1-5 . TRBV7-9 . CASSSGGFNQPQHF TGTGCCAGCAGCAGTGGGGGGTTTAATCAGCCCCAGCATTTT
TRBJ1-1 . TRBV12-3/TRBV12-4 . CASRMWSPPNTEAFF TGTGCCAGCAGGATGTGGAGCCCGCCGAACACTGAAGCTTTCTTT
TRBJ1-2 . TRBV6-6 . CASSYFLARDGYTF TGTGCCAGCAGTTACTTCCTGGCGAGGGATGGCTACACCTTC
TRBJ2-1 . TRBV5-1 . CASSLERATYNEQFF TGCGCCAGCAGCTTGGAGCGGGCGACTTACAATGAGCAGTTCTTC